This T cell receptor (beta chain) is drawn from a study of human T cells and chemical hapten exposure. As for the study in general: The sensitizer, 2% DPC, was used on about 2 cm by about 2 cm of upper inner arm skin. Study observations and caveats: Significantly greater numbers of large CDR3 similarity clusters came from expanded TCRs than from controls.

Germline V gives CDR1 MDHEN, CDR2 SYDVKM. CDR3 size: 12 residues. V shed 5 bases and J 6 bases; nucleotides not matched to a gene: 3. Comments on this clonotype: Its target is unknown.

Time point noted: patch test 2, 6 weeks after DPC sensitization. Treatment indicated: therapeutic diphenylcyclopropenone sensitization with weekly scalp DPC. The starting material, unfractionated whole blood, was used for total RNA extraction. TCRdb ran MiXCR on the RACE reads and lists one entry per CDR3 protein. The repertoire includes more than 90,000 distinct CDR3 sequences, approximately 10% of them detected once, and 2.5% to 3.5% sits in the top ten. The chain carries TRBV28 and TRBJ1-2; 7 bases match TRBD1. Material: whole blood, obtained in connection with sensitization to the hapten diphenylcyclopropenone (DPC). This TCR was sampled from a woman aged 40 to 50 with alopecia areata. Some clones in this sample may be carry-over from other donors' samples. CDR3 coding DNA: TGTGCCAGCAGTGTCACAGGGGATGGCTACACCTTC. Amino acids: CASSVTGDGYTF.